This TCR beta chain was found in a study of control samples from healthy donors and cancer patients. This clone was picked up one time. Germline CDR1 SGHAT, CDR2 FQNNGV. Trimming left V 5 bases short and J 2 bases short, with 11 bases between. This CDR3 spans 14 amino acids. Measured with immunoSEQ multiplex PCR; TCRdb has only the in-frame clones, and not every one. The sample carries approximately 100,000 clones, around 84% recorded once. This clonotype originated in a man aged 70-80 years with lung cancer. The chain uses TRBV11-2 and TRBJ2-3; D may be TRBD1 (6 bases). Sequencing used PBMCs. The DNA of the CDR3 is TGTGCCAGCAGCCACAGGGTCAACACAGATACGCAGTATTTT. This encodes CASSHRVNTDTQYF.